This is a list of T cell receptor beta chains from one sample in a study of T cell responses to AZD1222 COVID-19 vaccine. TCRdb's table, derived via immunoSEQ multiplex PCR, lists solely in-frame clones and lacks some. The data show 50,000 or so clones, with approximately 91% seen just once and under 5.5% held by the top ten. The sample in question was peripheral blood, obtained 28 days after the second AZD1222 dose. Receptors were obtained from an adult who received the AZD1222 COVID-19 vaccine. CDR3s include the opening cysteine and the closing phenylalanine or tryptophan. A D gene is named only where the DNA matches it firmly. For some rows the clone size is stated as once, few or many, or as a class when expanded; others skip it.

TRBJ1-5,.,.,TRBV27,CASSFHSGNQPQHF,TGTGCCAGCAGTTTTCACAGTGGCAATCAGCCCCAGCATTTT
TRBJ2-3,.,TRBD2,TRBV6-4,CASSDSGGSGDTQYF,TGTGCCAGCAGTGACTCGGGCGGGAGCGGAGATACGCAGTATTTT
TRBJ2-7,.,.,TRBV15,CATSRDVARLDEQYF,TGTGCCACCAGCAGAGATGTGGCCAGGCTTGATGAGCAGTACTTC
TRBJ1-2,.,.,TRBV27,CATSLGGRDGYTF,TGTGCCACCTCCCTGGGGGGGCGCGATGGCTACACCTTC
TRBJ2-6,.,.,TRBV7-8,CASSPGPPTKSGQRPDF,TGTGCCAGCAGCCCAGGCCCACCCACAAAGTCGGGCCAACGTCCTGACTTC
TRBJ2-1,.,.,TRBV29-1,CSVEGALQFF,TGCAGCGTTGAAGGAGCTTTGCAGTTCTTC
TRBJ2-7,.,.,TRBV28,CASRTSSPTQYF,TGTGCCAGCAGGACCAGCTCCCCCACTCAGTACTTC
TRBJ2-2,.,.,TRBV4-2,CASSQEATRGELFF,TGTGCCAGCAGCCAAGAAGCTACGCGTGGGGAGCTGTTTTTT
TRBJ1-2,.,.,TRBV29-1,CSVEGFGYGYTF,TGCAGCGTTGAAGGGTTCGGGTATGGCTACACCTTC
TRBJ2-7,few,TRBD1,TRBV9,CASSVSPGQIDEQYF,TGTGCCAGCAGCGTATCTCCGGGACAGATAGACGAGCAGTACTTC
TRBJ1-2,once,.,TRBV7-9,CASSLRRQGLSGRNYGYTF,TGTGCCAGCAGCTTACGTAGGCAGGGATTAAGTGGTCGTAACTATGGCTACACCTTC
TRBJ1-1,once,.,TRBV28,CASSLMWGLNTEAFF,TGTGCCAGCAGCCTAATGTGGGGGCTGAACACTGAAGCTTTCTTT
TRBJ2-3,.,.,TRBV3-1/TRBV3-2,CASSLGVADTQYF,TGTGCCAGCAGCCTGGGGGTGGCAGATACGCAGTATTTT
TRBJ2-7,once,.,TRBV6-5,CASRAGRGQSEQYF,TGTGCCAGCAGGGCCGGGAGGGGGCAAAGCGAGCAGTACTTC
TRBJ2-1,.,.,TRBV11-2,CASSLVPGHNNEQFF,TGTGCCAGCAGCTTAGTGCCCGGACACAACAATGAGCAGTTCTTC
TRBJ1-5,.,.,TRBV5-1,CASSLEGPYSNQPQHF,TGCGCCAGCAGCTTGGAGGGGCCGTATAGCAATCAGCCCCAGCATTTT
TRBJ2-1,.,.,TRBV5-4,CASTYRFGEQFF,TGTGCCAGCACCTATCGTTTCGGGGAGCAGTTCTTC
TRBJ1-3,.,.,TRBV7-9,CASSLRDTISSGNTIYF,TGTGCCAGCAGCTTACGGGACACTATCTCCTCTGGAAACACCATATATTTT
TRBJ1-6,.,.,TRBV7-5,CVRSLEETQEIYNSPLHF,TGTGTCAGAAGCTTAGAGGAGACACAAGAGATCTATAATTCACCCCTCCACTTT
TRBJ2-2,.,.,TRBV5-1,CASSPDSMDTGELFF,TGCGCCAGCAGCCCGGACTCCATGGACACCGGGGAGCTGTTTTTT
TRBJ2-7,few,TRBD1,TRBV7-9,CASSPTGIIYEQYF,TGTGCCAGCAGCCCGACAGGGATCATCTACGAGCAGTACTTC
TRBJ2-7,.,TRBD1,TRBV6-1,CASSEEDRSSSYEQYF,TGTGCCAGCAGTGAAGAGGACAGGTCGAGCTCCTACGAGCAGTACTTC
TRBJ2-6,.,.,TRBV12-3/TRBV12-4,CASTGANVLTF,TGTGCCAGCACTGGGGCCAACGTCCTGACTTTC
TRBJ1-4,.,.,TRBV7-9,CASSPYEKLFF,TGTGCCAGCAGCCCGTATGAAAAACTGTTTTTT
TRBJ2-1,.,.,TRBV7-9,CASSRDPSSYNEQFF,TGTGCCAGCAGCCGGGACCCGAGCTCCTACAATGAGCAGTTCTTC
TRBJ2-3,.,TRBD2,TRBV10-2,CASRLLAGDVDTQYF,TGCGCCAGCAGATTACTAGCGGGAGACGTAGATACGCAGTATTTT
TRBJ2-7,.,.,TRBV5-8,CASSSSYEQYF,TGTGCCAGCAGCTCCTCCTACGAGCAGTACTTC
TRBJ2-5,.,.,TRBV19,CASSIQGTETQYF,TGTGCCAGTAGTATTCAGGGGACGGAGACCCAGTACTTC
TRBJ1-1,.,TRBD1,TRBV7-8,CASSFKGTGGLNTEAFF,TGTGCCAGCAGCTTTAAGGGGACAGGGGGCTTGAACACTGAAGCTTTCTTT
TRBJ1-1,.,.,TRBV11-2,CASSLSNTEAFF,TGTGCCAGCAGCTTAAGTAACACTGAAGCTTTCTTT
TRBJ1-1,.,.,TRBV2,CASSFGQNTEAFF,TGTGCCAGCAGCTTCGGACAGAACACTGAAGCTTTCTTT
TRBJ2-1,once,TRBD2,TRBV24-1,CATSDPSGRRNEQFF,TGTGCCACCAGTGACCCTAGCGGGAGGAGAAATGAGCAGTTCTTC
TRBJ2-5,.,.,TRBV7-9,CASSPPLGGPWLQETQYF,TGTGCCAGCAGCCCACCCCTGGGGGGGCCCTGGCTCCAAGAGACCCAGTACTTC
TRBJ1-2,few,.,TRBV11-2,CASSPDPLREGYTF,TGTGCCAGCAGCCCCGACCCCCTCAGGGAGGGCTACACCTTC
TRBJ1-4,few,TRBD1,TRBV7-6,CASSLGGQGIEKLFF,TGTGCCAGCTCCTTGGGCGGACAGGGTATTGAAAAACTGTTTTTT
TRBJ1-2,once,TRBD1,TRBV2,CASSGGQGSSGYTF,TGTGCCAGCAGTGGGGGACAGGGTTCGAGTGGCTACACCTTC
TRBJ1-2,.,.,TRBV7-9,CAIPGGGGDGNYGYTF,TGTGCCATCCCAGGAGGGGGTGGGGACGGAAACTATGGCTACACCTTC
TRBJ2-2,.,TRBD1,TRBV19,CASTQGVAGELFF,TGTGCCAGTACCCAGGGGGTGGCCGGGGAGCTGTTTTTT
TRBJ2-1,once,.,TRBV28,CASSTPGGSSYNEQFF,TGTGCCAGCAGTACCCCCGGGGGAAGCTCCTACAATGAGCAGTTCTTC
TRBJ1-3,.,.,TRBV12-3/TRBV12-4,CASRLNAIYF,TGTGCCAGCAGGCTTAATGCCATATATTTT
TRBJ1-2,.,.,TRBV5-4,CASRRSGANYGYTF,TGTGCCAGCCGTCGTTCAGGGGCAAACTATGGCTACACCTTC
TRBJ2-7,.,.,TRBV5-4,CASSSRRGPSYEQYF,TGTGCCAGCAGCTCAAGGCGGGGGCCCTCCTACGAGCAGTACTTC